This T cell receptor (beta chain) was sequenced during a study of blood T cell repertoires in COVID-19. For the study at large: Nucleic acid was either cDNA or gDNA, and it came from T cells, B-cell-depleted T cells, or PBMCs.

Trimming cost V 2 bases and J 3 bases; bases outside gene matches: 0. Looked up from germline, CDR1 is MNHEY and CDR2 is SMNVEV (reference sequence). This CDR3 has 14 residues. The assay was immunoSEQ multiplex PCR, and TCRdb's table has in-frame clones only and misses some. The sample holds a few hundred thousand clones, about 90% seen once. The sequenced sample consisted of PBMCs or T cells enriched from blood (not recorded which). The origin of this receptor is a woman aged 45-59 years who had been exposed to COVID-19. V and J are TRBV27 and TRBJ1-5; 8 bases map to TRBD1. CDR3 bases: TGTGCCAGCAGTTTACAGGGGGCCAATCAGCCCCAGCATTTT. Residues: CASSLQGANQPQHF.